The rows below give T cell receptor beta chains drawn from one sample of a study of lymphopenia after photon versus proton radiotherapy. Assay: immunoSEQ multiplex PCR; the TCRdb copy retains only in-frame clones and omits some. The sample has fewer than 4,000 clones; roughly two thirds are singletons. The material was peripheral blood, obtained from a patient treated with proton-based radiotherapy. The receptors here all came from an elderly man with esophageal cancer. Both conserved end residues are trimmed from each CDR3. The order of the fields is J gene, V gene, D gene, CDR3 protein. A D gene is named only where the DNA matches it firmly.

J: TRBJ2-3
V: TRBV27
D: TRBD1
CDR3: ASTPGGLRADTQY

J: TRBJ2-5
V: TRBV18
D: .
CDR3: ASSMVARDGMETQY

J: TRBJ2-6
V: TRBV6-1
D: TRBD1
CDR3: ASSEQGAISGANVLT

J: TRBJ1-5
V: TRBV7-8
D: .
CDR3: ASSHHELMVQPQH

J: TRBJ2-6
V: TRBV19
D: .
CDR3: ASSIQGTGGANVLT

J: TRBJ1-5
V: TRBV11-2
D: .
CDR3: ASSLALYQPQH

J: TRBJ1-6
V: TRBV30
D: TRBD1
CDR3: AWSRGQDNSPLH

J: TRBJ2-7
V: TRBV7-9
D: .
CDR3: ASSLDVSYEQY

J: TRBJ1-2
V: TRBV5-1
D: TRBD1
CDR3: ASSPGTENYGYT

J: TRBJ2-3
V: TRBV5-4
D: .
CDR3: ASSLGEEGTDTQY

J: TRBJ2-1
V: TRBV23-1
D: TRBD2
CDR3: ASSGTSGLYNEQF

J: TRBJ1-4
V: TRBV5-1
D: TRBD1
CDR3: ASSFGTGVEKLF

J: TRBJ1-3
V: TRBV7-3
D: .
CDR3: ASSLTGGASGNTIY

J: TRBJ2-3
V: TRBV15
D: .
CDR3: ATSRSGPQDTQY

J: TRBJ1-1
V: TRBV6-5
D: .
CDR3: ASSITGYEAF

J: TRBJ2-7
V: TRBV6-5
D: .
CDR3: ASRVSYEQY

J: TRBJ2-7
V: TRBV7-7
D: TRBD2
CDR3: ASSQGSGSIDEQY

J: TRBJ2-2
V: TRBV5-1
D: TRBD1
CDR3: ASSGTGRGGNTGELF

J: TRBJ2-7
V: TRBV19
D: .
CDR3: ATRQPGDGGYEQY

J: TRBJ1-3
V: TRBV5-1
D: .
CDR3: ASSLGQYPGNTIY

J: TRBJ2-7
V: TRBV5-5
D: TRBD1
CDR3: ASSLRPWDRVDEQY

J: TRBJ2-1
V: TRBV10-1
D: .
CDR3: ASSDIAEGEQF

J: TRBJ2-1
V: TRBV7-3
D: TRBD2
CDR3: ASSPTNPTSGDQYNEQF

J: TRBJ2-3
V: TRBV30
D: TRBD2
CDR3: AFSWDGAGGTDTQY

J: TRBJ1-2
V: TRBV27
D: .
CDR3: ASSLFADSPLGYT

J: TRBJ1-1
V: TRBV5-1
D: TRBD1
CDR3: ASSLNRGGNTEAF

J: TRBJ2-3
V: TRBV11-3
D: TRBD1
CDR3: ASRDRGADTQY

J: TRBJ2-1
V: TRBV11-2
D: TRBD2
CDR3: ASSSSGGQSYNEQF

J: TRBJ2-2
V: TRBV27
D: TRBD2
CDR3: ASSLSRGLAGDTGELF

J: TRBJ2-7
V: TRBV6-6
D: TRBD1
CDR3: ASSWDRVGEQY

J: TRBJ2-5
V: TRBV2
D: TRBD2
CDR3: ASSDPTSGKETQY

J: TRBJ2-3
V: TRBV29-1
D: .
CDR3: SARISSDTQY

J: TRBJ1-1
V: TRBV4-1
D: TRBD1
CDR3: ASSRSSDRAEGTEAF

J: TRBJ2-3
V: TRBV5-4
D: .
CDR3: ASSATYAGTDTQY

J: TRBJ2-5
V: TRBV11-3
D: .
CDR3: ASSLTETQY

J: TRBJ1-6
V: TRBV6-6
D: .
CDR3: ASRTGWNSPLH

J: TRBJ1-3
V: TRBV29-1
D: TRBD1
CDR3: SVEDRGPGNTIY

J: TRBJ2-2
V: TRBV10-3
D: TRBD1
CDR3: AILRTGNTGELF

J: TRBJ1-3
V: TRBV5-6
D: .
CDR3: ASSLQNSIY

J: TRBJ1-6
V: TRBV10-2
D: .
CDR3: ASRYGASSNNSPLH

J: TRBJ1-5
V: TRBV6-1
D: TRBD1
CDR3: ASSEFGQGFLSNQPQH

J: TRBJ2-3
V: TRBV10-3
D: .
CDR3: AIGASADTQY

J: TRBJ2-3
V: TRBV11-3
D: .
CDR3: ASSLTDTQY

J: TRBJ1-1
V: TRBV29-1
D: .
CDR3: SGGGGAEAF

J: TRBJ2-2
V: TRBV7-3
D: .
CDR3: ASSKPQSGELF

J: TRBJ2-6
V: TRBV5-1
D: .
CDR3: ASSLGQVPSGANVLT

J: TRBJ1-4
V: TRBV18
D: .
CDR3: ASSPFGGARSDEKLF

J: TRBJ2-5
V: TRBV7-3
D: TRBD2
CDR3: ASSPLDSGVETQY

J: TRBJ2-5
V: TRBV5-1
D: .
CDR3: ASSLEETQY

J: TRBJ2-2
V: TRBV7-2
D: .
CDR3: ASSLVGAGNTGELF

J: TRBJ2-7
V: TRBV10-3
D: TRBD2
CDR3: AISESVPHIGRLTYEQY

J: TRBJ1-3
V: TRBV10-3
D: TRBD1
CDR3: AIKQQGLGNTIY

J: TRBJ1-4
V: TRBV28
D: .
CDR3: ASSFEWGQGEKLF

J: TRBJ2-1
V: TRBV29-1
D: .
CDR3: SVEWRERDNEQF

J: TRBJ1-2
V: TRBV6-6
D: .
CDR3: ASSARADYGYT